The rows below give T cell receptor beta chains drawn from one sample of a study of blood T cell repertoires in COVID-19. The assay was immunoSEQ multiplex PCR, and TCRdb's table has in-frame clones only and misses some. The sample gives approximately 150,000 clones, roughly 90% of which show up once; about 4.6% is in the top ten. Sequencing was done on a sample of peripheral blood. These TCRs come from a woman aged 55-70 years with active or convalescent COVID-19. CDR3s include the opening cysteine and the closing phenylalanine or tryptophan. A D gene is named only where the DNA matches it firmly. Size is omitted from some rows. Given values are once, few, many or a class for expanded clones.

J gene | D gene | clone size | V gene | CDR3 DNA | CDR3 protein
TRBJ1-1 | TRBD1 | - | TRBV19 | TGTGCCAGTAGTGGACAACAGGGGAGCACTGAAGCTTTCTTT | CASSGQQGSTEAFF
TRBJ2-1 | - | - | TRBV7-2 | TGTGCCAGCAGCTTAGTGGGGGCCAGCCCAGAGCAGTTCTTC | CASSLVGASPEQFF
TRBJ1-3 | - | - | TRBV5-6 | TGTGCCAGCAGCGCCAGGGGAGCCGGAAACACCATATATTTT | CASSARGAGNTIYF
TRBJ1-1 | - | - | TRBV7-8 | TGTGCCAGCAGCTTAATAAACGGGAACACTGAAGCTTTCTTT | CASSLINGNTEAFF
TRBJ2-5 | - | - | TRBV4-3 | TGCGCCAGCAGCCAAGAGCAAGGGAGAAAAGAGACCCAGTACTTC | CASSQEQGRKETQYF
TRBJ2-7 | TRBD2 | - | TRBV20-1 | TGCAGTGCTAGTAGTGACAGGGTTCCACTAGCGGGGGGAGCCTACGAGCAGTACTTC | CSASSDRVPLAGGAYEQYF
TRBJ1-1 | - | - | TRBV6-5 | TGTGCCAGCAGTCATCCGGGGGGGACTGAAGCTTTCTTT | CASSHPGGTEAFF
TRBJ2-5 | - | - | TRBV18 | TGTGCCAGCTCACCAGGGGCTCTTGACGGGACCCAGTACTTC | CASSPGALDGTQYF
TRBJ2-7 | TRBD2 | - | TRBV7-6 | TGTGCCAGCAGCTTTAGTAGCGGGGGGCCGTCCGAGCAGTACTTC | CASSFSSGGPSEQYF
TRBJ1-3 | TRBD1 | - | TRBV19 | TGTGCCAGTCGCGACGGACAGGGGAGAAACACCATATATTTT | CASRDGQGRNTIYF
TRBJ1-2 | TRBD1 | - | TRBV4-3 | TGCGCCAGCAGCCAAGATTTTTTGGGACAGTATGGCTACACCTTC | CASSQDFLGQYGYTF
TRBJ1-2 | - | - | TRBV7-2 | TGTGCCAGCAGCCAGCGGGCTGATAATGGCTACACCTTC | CASSQRADNGYTF
TRBJ2-3 | TRBD2 | - | TRBV19 | TGTGCCAGTAGGAATCCGGGACTAGCGGGGGCAGGAGATACGCAGTATTTT | CASRNPGLAGAGDTQYF
TRBJ2-7 | - | - | TRBV19 | TGTGCCAGTAGTATAGGTAGGGAGTCCTACGAGCAGTACTTC | CASSIGRESYEQYF
TRBJ1-2 | TRBD1 | - | TRBV3-1/TRBV3-2 | TGTGCCAGCAGCAAGGGGGACAGGGGGAAACTTGGCTACACCTTC | CASSKGDRGKLGYTF
TRBJ1-1 | TRBD1 | - | TRBV18 | TGTGCCAGCTCACCTCGGGACAGGGCCAACACTGAAGCTTTCTTT | CASSPRDRANTEAFF
TRBJ2-3 | TRBD2 | - | TRBV6-4 | TGTGCCAGCAGTGCTAGCGGGGGGGACACAGATACGCAGTATTTT | CASSASGGDTDTQYF
TRBJ2-7 | - | - | TRBV13 | TGTGCCAGCAGCTTCGGCAGGGTGGGCGAGCAGTACTTC | CASSFGRVGEQYF
TRBJ1-2 | TRBD1 | - | TRBV29-1 | TGCAGCGTTGATTCGGCAGGGGGAGGCTACACCTTC | CSVDSAGGGYTF
TRBJ2-7 | - | - | TRBV3-1/TRBV3-2 | TGTGCCAGCAGCCAAGCGGGCGGGGACCTCCTTTACTTC | CASSQAGGDLLYF
TRBJ1-3 | - | - | TRBV3-1/TRBV3-2 | TGTGCCAGCAGCCAAGGGTCCGGGGGGGACACCATATATTTT | CASSQGSGGDTIYF
TRBJ2-1 | - | - | TRBV4-3 | TGCGCCAGCAGCCAAGAAGGGGTGAGCTCCTACAATGAGCAGTTCTTC | CASSQEGVSSYNEQFF
TRBJ1-2 | - | - | TRBV27 | TGTGCCAGCAGTCCTATCGGAGGGATTTCGGGCTACACCTTC | CASSPIGGISGYTF
TRBJ1-2 | - | - | TRBV5-4 | TGTGCCAGCAGCTTGGACAGCTATGGCTACACCTTC | CASSLDSYGYTF
TRBJ1-5 | - | - | TRBV2 | TGTGCCAGCGCCTCCAGGGATAATCAGCCCCAGCATTTT | CASASRDNQPQHF
TRBJ1-1 | - | - | TRBV5-3 | TGTGCCAGAAGCTTGGGGGAGCCCCAGTGTTCGGAAGCTTTCTTT | CARSLGEPQCSEAFF
TRBJ2-1 | TRBD2 | - | TRBV19 | TGTGCCAGTAGTATCCAGAGCGGGGGGGCCTGGGATGAGCAGTTCTTC | CASSIQSGGAWDEQFF
TRBJ2-1 | TRBD2 | - | TRBV2 | TGTGCCAGCAGTGAAAGGGCTAGCGGGGGGGATGAGCAGTTCTTC | CASSERASGGDEQFF
TRBJ1-6 | - | - | TRBV4-3 | TGCGCCAGCAGCCAAGAGGGGGGGGCAGGTTCACCCCTCCACTTT | CASSQEGGAGSPLHF
TRBJ2-7 | TRBD1 | - | TRBV7-6 | TGTGCCAGCAGCTTAGAAGGGACAGGGGATTACGAGCAGTACTTC | CASSLEGTGDYEQYF
TRBJ1-6 | TRBD1 | - | TRBV4-3 | TGCGCCAGCAGCCAAGAGCAGGGGGTGAATTCACCCCTCCACTTT | CASSQEQGVNSPLHF
TRBJ1-2 | - | - | TRBV18 | TGTGCCAGCTCACCACCGGCAGGGGAAGGCTACACCTTC | CASSPPAGEGYTF
TRBJ1-6 | - | - | TRBV6-6 | TGTGCCAGCAGTTACGTGGCGGCCGATAATTCACCCCTCCACTTT | CASSYVAADNSPLHF
TRBJ2-1 | TRBD2 | - | TRBV7-2 | TGTGCCAGCAGCATCGGGGGGGGCTCCGATGAGCAGTTCTTC | CASSIGGGSDEQFF
TRBJ2-5 | - | - | TRBV5-1 | TGCGCCAGCAGCTTCGACCCCCGAGGTGGTCAAGAGACCCAGTACTTC | CASSFDPRGGQETQYF
TRBJ2-7 | TRBD1 | - | TRBV28 | TGTGCCAGCAGCCCCTGGGACAGGGGACTCCTCTCCTACGAGCAGTACTTC | CASSPWDRGLLSYEQYF
TRBJ1-5 | - | few | TRBV19 | TGTGCCAGTAGTCTTGGACAACAGCCCCAGCATTTT | CASSLGQQPQHF
TRBJ1-2 | - | - | TRBV19 | TGTGCCAGTAGTAACCTACAGGGCTACACCTTC | CASSNLQGYTF
TRBJ1-1 | - | - | TRBV6-5 | TGTGCCAGCAGAGGGGTAAGAGGGAACACTGAAGCTTTCTTT | CASRGVRGNTEAFF
TRBJ2-7 | - | - | TRBV6-5 | TGTGCCAGCAGTAGAACGGGACTGCTAAACTACGAGCAGTACTTC | CASSRTGLLNYEQYF
TRBJ1-2 | - | - | TRBV12-2 | TGTGCAAGTCGCTCCAGGGGAAGGAGCTTC | CASRSRGRSF
TRBJ1-2 | - | - | TRBV5-1 | TGCGCCAGCAGCTTCGACACCTATGGCTACACCTTC | CASSFDTYGYTF
TRBJ1-1 | - | - | TRBV2 | TGTGCCAGCAGTGAAGCCGTTTGGAACACTGAAGCTTTCTTT | CASSEAVWNTEAFF
TRBJ2-1 | TRBD2 | - | TRBV15 | TGTGCCACCAGCAGAGCTCGAGGACGGGGGGACCACAATGAGCAGTTCTTC | CATSRARGRGDHNEQFF
TRBJ2-1 | TRBD1 | once | TRBV6-7 | TGTGCCAGCCATCCGGGACAGGGGGGGATAGCGGACTACAATGAGCAGTTCTTC | CASHPGQGGIADYNEQFF